These T cell receptor beta chains were read from a single sample in a study of PD-1 blockade in mismatch repair-deficient tumors. Sequencing was performed with immunoSEQ multiplex PCR; in TCRdb, only in-frame clones are kept and a portion is missing. Of roughly 120,000 clones listed, roughly 80% were seen once; the top ten hold 4.5% to 5.5%. Sequenced material: peripheral blood, taken 60 weeks after starting pembrolizumab. These receptors all stem from an adult with mismatch repair-deficient cancer. Both conserved end residues are part of each CDR3. The order of the fields is J gene, V gene, D gene, clone size, CDR3 DNA, CDR3 protein. A D gene is named only where the DNA matches it firmly. Only some rows state a clone size, as once, few, many or a class for expanded clones.

TRBJ1-4 | TRBV7-2 | - | - | TGTGCCAGCAGCTTAGTTGGGGTCGTGGATGAAAAACTGTTTTTT | CASSLVGVVDEKLFF
TRBJ2-2 | TRBV27 | - | - | TGTGCCAGCAGTTTTCTCGGGTCCGAGGCCGGGGAGCTGTTTTTT | CASSFLGSEAGELFF
TRBJ1-2 | TRBV5-5 | - | - | TGTGCCAGCAGCCCGCGGTGGGGGGAAGGCTACACCTTC | CASSPRWGEGYTF
TRBJ2-2 | TRBV11-2 | TRBD2 | - | TGTGCCAGCAGGACTAGCGGAACGAACACCGGGGAGCTGTTTTTT | CASRTSGTNTGELFF
TRBJ2-3 | TRBV11-2 | - | - | TGTGCCAGCAGCCTCGTAGCGGATAGCACAGATACGCAGTATTTT | CASSLVADSTDTQYF
TRBJ2-5 | TRBV7-3 | - | few | TGTGCCAGCAGGCGTAGGATGCCAAAACGGCCACGGACCCAGTACTTC | CASRRRMPKRPRTQYF
TRBJ2-1 | TRBV6-1 | - | - | TGTGCCAGCAGTGAAGTTTCGACTCTTTCACGGGGTGAGCAGTTCTTC | CASSEVSTLSRGEQFF
TRBJ1-2 | TRBV11-2 | TRBD1 | - | TGTGCCAGCAGCTGGGACAGTAATGGCTACACCTTC | CASSWDSNGYTF
TRBJ2-7 | TRBV19 | - | - | TGTGCCAGTAGGCAAAATTACGAGCAGTACTTC | CASRQNYEQYF
TRBJ2-4 | TRBV11-2 | - | - | TGTGCCAGCAGCTTAGATCCGGGGGCTGCCAAAAACATTCAGTACTTC | CASSLDPGAAKNIQYF
TRBJ2-1 | TRBV25-1 | TRBD1 | - | TGTGCCAGCAGTGAATGGGGGACAGGGGTGTGGCGGTTCTTC | CASSEWGTGVWRFF
TRBJ2-7 | TRBV19 | TRBD2 | - | TGTGCCAGTAGTCCCGCGGGAGGGCCCTACGAGCAGTACTTC | CASSPAGGPYEQYF
TRBJ2-1 | TRBV27 | TRBD2 | once | TGTGCCAGCAGTTTAGGCGGGAGAGGGTACAATGAGCAGTTCTTC | CASSLGGRGYNEQFF
TRBJ2-3 | TRBV29-1 | TRBD2 | once | TGCAGCGTCGCAGGGACTAGCGGGAGGGCGTCAGATACGCAGTATTTT | CSVAGTSGRASDTQYF
TRBJ2-2 | TRBV7-2 | TRBD2 | - | TGTGCCAGCAGCCCGCGAAGGGCGGGAGGGGCGAGCACCGGGGAGCTGTTTTTT | CASSPRRAGGASTGELFF
TRBJ2-7 | TRBV29-1 | TRBD2 | few | TGCAGCGTTGAAGGAGGGAGGGGTTCCTACGAGCAGTACTTC | CSVEGGRGSYEQYF
TRBJ2-1 | TRBV6-5 | - | - | TGTGCCAGCAGTCCGGGACTCGGGGTTGGCAATGAGCAGTTCTTC | CASSPGLGVGNEQFF
TRBJ2-5 | TRBV7-8 | TRBD2 | - | TGTGCCAGCAGCCTCGGACTAGCGGCTCAAGAGACCCAGTACTTC | CASSLGLAAQETQYF
TRBJ2-3 | TRBV7-8 | TRBD2 | - | TGTGCCAGCAGCTTAGTGACTAGCGGGAAAATATTCGGGACAGATACGCAGTATTTT | CASSLVTSGKIFGTDTQYF
TRBJ1-5 | TRBV7-2 | - | - | TGTGCCAGCAGCCTGGACAAGGACCCTAATCAGCCCCAGCATTTT | CASSLDKDPNQPQHF
TRBJ2-1 | TRBV2 | TRBD2 | - | TGTGCCAGCAGTGAACTAGCGGATTACAATGAGCAGTTCTTC | CASSELADYNEQFF
TRBJ2-7 | TRBV18 | - | - | TGTGCCAGCTCACGGGCCGGGACAACTATCTCCTACGAGCAGTACTTC | CASSRAGTTISYEQYF
TRBJ2-2 | TRBV30 | - | - | TGTGCCTGGGGAAAAATGTCTGGGGTCACCGGGGAGCTGTTTTTT | CAWGKMSGVTGELFF
TRBJ2-5 | TRBV30 | TRBD1 | once | TGTGCCTGGGACTCAGGGGGAGAGACCCAGTACTTC | CAWDSGGETQYF
TRBJ2-5 | TRBV5-6 | - | - | TGTGCCAGCAGCTTGGCCGGCGAAGGGGAGACCCAGTACTTC | CASSLAGEGETQYF
TRBJ1-2 | TRBV9 | TRBD1 | - | TGTGCCAGCAGCGTCGGGGACAGGGCGAATGGCTACACCTTC | CASSVGDRANGYTF
TRBJ2-3 | TRBV13 | TRBD2 | - | TGTGCCAGCAGCTCCCGGCTGATAGCGGGGCTCACAGATACGCAGTATTTT | CASSSRLIAGLTDTQYF
TRBJ2-7 | TRBV28 | - | - | TGTGCCAGCAGTCCTCGACTTCACGAGCAGTACTTC | CASSPRLHEQYF
TRBJ1-1 | TRBV28 | - | - | TGTGCCAGCAGTCCAGGGATAACAGTGGCTGAAGCTTTCTTT | CASSPGITVAEAFF
TRBJ1-5 | TRBV12-5 | - | - | TGTGCTAGTGCCCTGGAGGAAGGTCAGCCCCAGCATTTT | CASALEEGQPQHF
TRBJ2-5 | TRBV18 | TRBD1 | - | TGTGCCAGCTCAGCGACAGGGTGGGAGACCCAGTACTTC | CASSATGWETQYF
TRBJ1-4 | TRBV4-3 | - | - | TGCGCCAGCAGCCCGGGGGGCAGAGAAAAACTGTTTTTT | CASSPGGREKLFF
TRBJ2-7 | TRBV27 | - | - | TGTGCCAGCAGTCAATCCCGTCAGGGCTACGAGCAGTACTTC | CASSQSRQGYEQYF
TRBJ2-3 | TRBV5-6 | - | - | TGTGCCAGCAGTTCTTTTAGCACAGATACGCAGTATTTT | CASSSFSTDTQYF
TRBJ2-7 | TRBV9 | - | - | TGTGCCAGCAGCCCCCTGGGGGGAGTCGGCCTGTACGAGCAGTACTTC | CASSPLGGVGLYEQYF
TRBJ2-2 | TRBV9 | - | - | TGTGCCAGCAGCCCCTCGGGGGCCGAGACCGGGGAGCTGTTTTTT | CASSPSGAETGELFF
TRBJ1-2 | TRBV19 | TRBD1 | - | TGTGCCAGTAGTATTGTTGGGACAGCGATTCACTATGGCTACACCTTC | CASSIVGTAIHYGYTF
TRBJ2-2 | TRBV7-9 | - | - | TGTGCCAGCAGCTTAGAATCCAACACCGGGGAGCTGTTTTTT | CASSLESNTGELFF
TRBJ1-1 | TRBV7-9 | - | - | TGTGCCAGCATCTACGAGGAAGGGGCTGAAGCTTTCTTT | CASIYEEGAEAFF
TRBJ2-3 | TRBV9 | - | - | TGTGCCAGCAGCGTAGCCGGGGCAGGGGGCACAGATACGCAGTATTTT | CASSVAGAGGTDTQYF
TRBJ1-5 | TRBV2 | - | - | TGTGCCAGCAGTGAAAGGGGGGGTCAGCCCCAGCATTTT | CASSERGGQPQHF
TRBJ2-3 | TRBV11-3 | TRBD2 | - | TGTGCCAGCAGTCAAATGGGACTAGACACAGATACGCAGTATTTT | CASSQMGLDTDTQYF
TRBJ2-1 | TRBV10-3 | TRBD2 | - | TGTGCCATCAGCGGACTAGCGACGAACAATGAGCAGTTCTTC | CAISGLATNNEQFF
TRBJ1-1 | TRBV5-6 | - | - | TGTGCCAGCAGCACAGTCAACAGGGCAGCAGCTTTCTTT | CASSTVNRAAAFF
TRBJ2-7 | TRBV5-1 | - | once | TGCGCCAGCAGCTGGGACACCAGCTCCTACGAGCAGTACTTC | CASSWDTSSYEQYF
TRBJ1-2 | TRBV6-5 | TRBD1 | - | TGTGCCAGCAGTTACCCTGACAGGGGAAGGGGTGGCTACACCTTC | CASSYPDRGRGGYTF
TRBJ2-4 | TRBV7-9 | - | - | TGTGCCAGCAGCCCCGGGGGTACCAAAAACATTCAGTACTTC | CASSPGGTKNIQYF
TRBJ2-7 | TRBV5-4 | - | - | TGTGCCAGCAGCTCCGGGGGCGGACGGACCTACGAGCAGTACTTC | CASSSGGGRTYEQYF
TRBJ2-3 | TRBV6-4 | TRBD1 | - | TGTGCCAGCAGTGACTCTCCGGGACAGAATACGCAGTATTTT | CASSDSPGQNTQYF
TRBJ2-7 | TRBV5-5 | TRBD1 | - | TGTGCCAGCAGGGGGACAGATGTGGGTTACGAGCAGTACTTC | CASRGTDVGYEQYF
TRBJ2-7 | TRBV9 | TRBD1 | - | TGTGCCAGCAGCCCCCAAGGGACAGGGGTAGACGAGCAGTACTTC | CASSPQGTGVDEQYF
TRBJ1-6 | TRBV5-1 | TRBD1 | - | TGCGCCAGCACACCGGGACAGAGAAATTCACCCCTCCACTTT | CASTPGQRNSPLHF
TRBJ2-1 | TRBV14 | TRBD2 | - | TGTGCCAGCAGCCAAGGGCTTAGCGGGAGTTCCTACAATGAGCAGTTCTTC | CASSQGLSGSSYNEQFF
TRBJ2-7 | TRBV5-4 | - | - | TGTGCCAGCAGCTTGCCCGGGGGCGCTTACGAGCAGTACTTC | CASSLPGGAYEQYF
TRBJ2-5 | TRBV9 | - | - | TGTGCCAGCAGCGTAGCGTCTCGGGGTCCCCTGGGGACCCAGTACTTC | CASSVASRGPLGTQYF
TRBJ2-5 | TRBV6-5 | TRBD2 | once | TGTGCCAGCAGGTCCGGGACTAGGACGTACTTC | CASRSGTRTYF
TRBJ2-1 | TRBV7-6 | - | once | TGTGCCAGCAGCTTAGACTTCCCGGGGCCCTACAATGAGCAGTTCTTC | CASSLDFPGPYNEQFF
TRBJ2-1 | TRBV7-9 | TRBD1 | - | TGTGCCGGCCAGGGGGACGACAATGAGCAGTTCTTC | CAGQGDDNEQFF
TRBJ1-1 | TRBV6-6 | - | - | TGTGCCAGCAGTTACTCCCAGAACACTGAAGCTTTCTTT | CASSYSQNTEAFF
TRBJ2-3 | TRBV7-3 | TRBD2 | - | TGTGCCAGCAGCTTAGGGGCTAGCGGGACAGTGGATACGCAGTATTTT | CASSLGASGTVDTQYF